This record looks at one TCR beta chain sequence and its context. Its antigen is undetermined. Both 60 Vbeta primers and 13 Jbeta primers went into the PCR. The method was immunoSEQ multiplex PCR; TCRdb's version includes in-frame clones alone and lacks a portion of them. Seen here are 150,000 or so clones, nearly 80% observed once, and the top ten hold over 0.95%. This sample was taken from a study of cytomegalovirus exposure and HLA in healthy donors. Study-level findings and limits: Productive status was seen about 87% or about 30% of the time for most TCR beta V segments in an earlier analysis. In vitro data verified a few CMV-associated chains as specific for CMV antigens.

Trimming pared 0 bases from V and 10 bases from J, leaving 15 bases between. Germline lookup yields CDR1 MNHNY and CDR2 SVGAGI (reference sequence). The CDR3 contains 15 residues. The chain has TRBV6-6 and TRBJ1-4; unclear D gene. The specimen sequenced was PBMCs. This sequence originates from a woman aged 45-65 years in good health and CMV-seropositive. CDR3 nucleotides: TGTGCCAGCAGTTACTCGAGAAAGCAAGCAGGAAAACTGTTTTTT. It translates to CASSYSRKQAGKLFF.